This T cell receptor (beta chain) appears in the sequencing data of a study of CD8 T cells in ankylosing spondylitis (dated by TCRdb to between 2016 and 2019). Notes on the research overall: To find TCR variants linked to disease, the study profiled T cell receptor beta repertoires in ankylosing spondylitis patients and healthy donors. In total, the full study cohort was made up of 110 or so healthy donors and roughly 27 ankylosing spondylitis patients. Peripheral blood was sampled, and synovial fluid was also collected from ankylosing spondylitis patients.

This clonotype was recorded at least ten times. No cognate antigen has been identified for it. Qualities for individual bases were not recorded, and no much larger clone is one base off. Sequencing relied on an Illumina HiSeq 2500. TCR beta libraries were prepared by quantitative 5'-RACE with molecular barcodes. Concerning the study's data processing: Disease-linked TCR variants were identified with a new computational method built on a probabilistic model of VDJ rearrangement. Using fastp at Q25 and MiXCR, TCRdb reprocessed the public reads and kept productive beta chains. Under each unique CDR3 protein, matching rows form one entry showing the most common genes and DNA. Clone size and V and J calls follow TCRdb, not the original study. The sample records 150,000 to 200,000 distinct CDR3 sequences, around a sixth of which are singletons. The top ten clones comprise 4.3% of the sample. What the research found in general, with its limitations: The disease-linked clones had a CD8+ phenotype and were found at relatively low frequencies in peripheral blood. A TCR beta motif of 7 or 8 highly homologous amino acid variants appeared characteristic of blood from ankylosing spondylitis patients. Some TCR beta motif variants had previously been reported in synovial fluid and blood of reactive arthritis patients, which suggested common disease-initiation mechanisms. The disease-linked clones were reported as significantly enriched in matched synovial fluid samples from ankylosing spondylitis patients.

This clonotype was sampled from a male donor between 5 and 35 years old with ankylosing spondylitis or in good health (not recorded which). Donor details come from another sample of the same person, matched by shared clones. The sequencing sample was made of blood, either unsorted or a sorted T cell fraction (not recorded which).

The DNA reads as follows: TGCGCCAGCAGCCCCGTAGGGGATACGCAGTATTTT. Translated, it gives CASSPVGDTQYF. This receptor chain uses TRBV5-1 and TRBJ2-3; the D gene identity is not certain. CDR1 SGHRS and CDR2 YFSETQ were looked up in the germline V gene. CDR3 length: 12 amino acids, cysteine to phenylalanine. Only CDR3 DNA remains: 36 bases, in frame from the first base. Cut back by 4 bases and 6 bases, the V and J ends lie 9 bases apart. The CDR3, completed at both ends by the reference TRBV5-1 and TRBJ2-3 genes, gives the full variable domain KAGVTQTPRYLIKTRGQQVTLSCSPISGHRSVSWYQQTPGQGLQFLFEYFSETQRNKGNFPGRFSGRQFSNSRSEMNVSTLELGDSALYLCASSPVGDTQYFGPGTRLTVL.